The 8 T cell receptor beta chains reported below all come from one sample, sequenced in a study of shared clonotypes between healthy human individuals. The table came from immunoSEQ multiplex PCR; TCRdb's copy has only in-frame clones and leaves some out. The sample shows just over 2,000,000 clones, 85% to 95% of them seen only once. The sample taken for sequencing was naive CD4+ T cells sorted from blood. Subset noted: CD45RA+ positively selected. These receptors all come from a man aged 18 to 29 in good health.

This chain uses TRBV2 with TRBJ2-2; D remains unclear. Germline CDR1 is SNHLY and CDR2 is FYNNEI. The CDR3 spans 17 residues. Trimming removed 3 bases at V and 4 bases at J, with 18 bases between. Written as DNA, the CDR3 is TGTGCCAGCAGTGATCCCCTAGGGCAGAAAATCACCGGGGAGCTGTTTTTT. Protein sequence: CASSDPLGQKITGELFF.

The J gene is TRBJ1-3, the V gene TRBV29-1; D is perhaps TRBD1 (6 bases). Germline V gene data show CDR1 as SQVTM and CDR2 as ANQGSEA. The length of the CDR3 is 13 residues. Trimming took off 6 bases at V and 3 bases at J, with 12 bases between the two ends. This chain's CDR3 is CSVTDRSGNTIYF. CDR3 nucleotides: TGCAGCGTGACAGACAGGAGTGGAAACACCATATATTTT.

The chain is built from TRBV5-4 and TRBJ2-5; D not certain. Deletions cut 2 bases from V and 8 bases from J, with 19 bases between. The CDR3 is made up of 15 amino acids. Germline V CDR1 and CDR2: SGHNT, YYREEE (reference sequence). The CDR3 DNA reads TGTGCCAGCAGCTTATATGCGATGGAAGCAGGAACCCAGTACTTC. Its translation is CASSLYAMEAGTQYF.

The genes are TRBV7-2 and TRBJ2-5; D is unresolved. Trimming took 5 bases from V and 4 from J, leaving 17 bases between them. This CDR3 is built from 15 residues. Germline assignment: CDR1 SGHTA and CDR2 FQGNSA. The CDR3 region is CASSDPRSGRETQYF. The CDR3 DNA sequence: TGTGCCAGCAGCGACCCCAGATCAGGCCGAGAGACCCAGTACTTC. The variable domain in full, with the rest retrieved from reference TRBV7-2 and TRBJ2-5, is GAGVSQSPSNKVTEKGKDVELRCDPISGHTALYWYRQSLGQGLEFLIYFQGNSAPDKSGLPSDRFSAERTGGSVSTLTIQRTQQEDSAVYLCASSDPRSGRETQYFGPGTRLLVL.

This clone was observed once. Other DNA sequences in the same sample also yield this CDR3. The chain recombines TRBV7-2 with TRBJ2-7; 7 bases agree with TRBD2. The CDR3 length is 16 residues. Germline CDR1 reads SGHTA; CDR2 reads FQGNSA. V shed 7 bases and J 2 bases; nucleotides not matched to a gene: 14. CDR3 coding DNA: TGTGCCAGCAACCCCGGAGGCGGACGGGGGGCCTACGAGCAGTACTTC. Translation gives CASNPGGGRGAYEQYF.

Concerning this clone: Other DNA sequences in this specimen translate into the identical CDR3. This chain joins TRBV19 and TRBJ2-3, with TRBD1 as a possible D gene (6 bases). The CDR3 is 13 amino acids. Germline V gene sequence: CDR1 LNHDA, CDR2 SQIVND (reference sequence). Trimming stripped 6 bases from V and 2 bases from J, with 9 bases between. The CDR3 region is CASRQGSTDTQYF. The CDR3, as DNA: TGTGCCAGTAGACAGGGTTCCACAGATACGCAGTATTTT.

The CDR3 bases are TGTGCCAGCAGAACCGGGACTAGCGGCGAGCAGTACTTC. Protein product: CASRTGTSGEQYF. The V and J genes are TRBV7-2 and TRBJ2-7, with 11 bases identical to TRBD2. Trimming at V came to 6 bases and at J to 6 bases, leaving 4 bases not matched to a gene. Germline CDR1 and CDR2: SGHTA and FQGNSA. The CDR3 is 13 amino acids.

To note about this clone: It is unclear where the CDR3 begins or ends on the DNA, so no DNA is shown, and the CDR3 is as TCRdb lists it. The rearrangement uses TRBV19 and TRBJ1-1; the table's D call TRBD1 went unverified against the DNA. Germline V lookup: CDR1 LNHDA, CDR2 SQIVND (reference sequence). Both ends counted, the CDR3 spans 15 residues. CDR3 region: CATTPTRRGLLKLSF.